This TCR beta chain appears in the sequencing data of a study of CD8 T cells in Susac syndrome. Study conclusions and caveats: It was acknowledged by the study that relatively few individuals were included in its TCR sequencing and HLA analysis.

Germline trimming cut 3 bases from V and 5 bases from J; bases unmatched to any gene: 6. The length of the CDR3 is 15 residues. The germline V gene encodes CDR1 SGDLS and CDR2 YYNGEE. Random hexamers were used to reverse transcribe the RNA input (about 0.5 to 1 ug). With immunoSEQ multiplex PCR, TCR beta CDR3 was amplified across 54 Vbeta and 13 Jbeta. Each CDR3 protein gets one entry after TCRdb re-called the immunoSEQ multiplex PCR reads with MiXCR. Among some 110,000 distinct CDR3 sequences listed, approximately 95% were seen once. A single count supports this clonotype. The antigen is unknown. The study used treatment-naive patients who had stable or active relapsing-remitting disease as multiple sclerosis controls. It was negative isolation that provided the CD8+ and CD4+ T cells, whereas TEMRA cells were enriched by FACS.

The sample consisted of CD8+ T cells from PBMCs. The TCR was taken from a human donor with multiple sclerosis. This chain links TRBV9 with TRBJ1-4, with 8 bases matching TRBD1. The CDR3: CASSAYTGGNEKLFF. The DNA for the CDR3 is TGTGCCAGCAGCGCCTACACAGGGGGGAATGAAAAACTGTTTTTT.